Listed here are 26 T cell receptor beta chains from one sample, sequenced in a study of T cells after yellow fever vaccination. TCRdb recomputed calls from the 5' RACE reads with MiXCR, one row per CDR3 protein. Seen here are a few hundred thousand distinct CDR3 sequences, around 21% observed once, and the top ten hold around an eighth. The sample consisted of PBMCs, taken 15 days after the yellow fever booster vaccination. These receptors came from a man younger than 40 who received the YFV17D yellow fever vaccine.

V gene TRBV18 combines with J gene TRBJ2-7; D gene uncertain. The CDR3 has 15 amino acids. Germline values: CDR1 KGHSH, CDR2 LQKENI. V lost 4 bases and J 3 bases, leaving 16 bases between the germline ends. The CDR3 nucleotides read TGTGCCAGCTCACTGAGGTCGATGGGCGGCTACGAGCAGTACTTC. It codes for CASSLRSMGGYEQYF.

J is TRBJ2-7 and V is TRBV3-1; 11 bases are a match to TRBD2. The V gene's germline CDR1 is LGHDT and CDR2 YNNKEL (reference sequence). This CDR3 is built from 15 residues. V lost 6 bases and J lost 4; bases outside the gene matches: 8. The CDR3 protein is CASSRVAGGPYEQYF. In DNA form, the CDR3 reads TGTGCCAGCAGTCGTGTAGCGGGAGGGCCGTACGAGCAGTACTTC.

This clonotype appeared a few times. The chain carries TRBV5-1 and TRBJ2-7, with D possibly called TRBD1 or TRBD2 (5 bases each). Trimming stripped 5 bases from V and 7 bases from J, with 19 bases between. The germline V gene has CDR1 SGHRS and CDR2 YFSETQ. This CDR3 has 14 residues. The CDR3 bases are TGCGCCAGCAGACCAGCCGGGACCCCAGAAGAGCAGTACTTC. Protein product: CASRPAGTPEEQYF.

This clonotype turned up a few times. The genes are TRBV5-1 and TRBJ2-1; D uncertain. Trimming stripped 0 bases from V and 5 bases from J, with 6 bases between. The CDR3 consists of 13 residues. Germline V lookup: CDR1 SGHRS, CDR2 YFSETQ. The CDR3 DNA is TGCGCCAGCAGCTTGGACCCAAACAATGAGCAGTTCTTC. The encoded protein is CASSLDPNNEQFF.

The rearrangement uses TRBV30 and TRBJ2-1; no reliable D call. Germline V gives CDR1 GTSNPN, CDR2 SVGIG (reference sequence). This CDR3 is built from 13 residues. Trimming took 1 base from V and 1 from J, leaving 5 bases between them. The CDR3 loop reads CAWSEQSYNEQFF. CDR3 coding DNA: TGTGCCTGGAGTGAGCAGTCCTACAATGAGCAGTTCTTC.

This clonotype was counted ten times or more. The chain recombines TRBV10-3 with TRBJ2-7; the match to TRBD1 covers 7 bases. Germline V lookup: CDR1 ENHRY, CDR2 SYGVKD. Trimming took 3 bases from V and 0 from J; bases not matched to a gene: 5. CDR3 length: 15 amino acids. CDR3 DNA sequence: TGTGCCATCAGTGAAGGACAGGTGAGCTCCTACGAGCAGTACTTC. It is translated as CAISEGQVSSYEQYF.

Only a few counts were recorded for this clonotype. The chain combines TRBV6-5 with TRBJ2-1; D call uncertain. V gave up 0 bases and J gave up 8 bases, with 14 bases separating them. The CDR3 consists of 15 residues. CDR1 MNHEY and CDR2 SVGAGI come from the germline V gene. This chain's CDR3 is CASSYSSAKPHEQFF. The CDR3 nucleotides are TGTGCCAGCAGTTACTCGAGCGCTAAACCCCATGAGCAGTTCTTC.

There are a few counts of this clonotype. V is TRBV20-1 and J is TRBJ2-7; TRBD2 matches 7 bases. With 1 base clipped from V and 3 bases from J, the junction kept 12 bases outside the gene matches. CDR3 length: 16 amino acids. The germline CDR1 and CDR2 sequences are DFQATT and SNEGSKA (reference sequence). The CDR3 DNA is TGCAGTGCTAGAGGACGGCCGGGGAGGGGCCTCTACGAGCAGTACTTC. Protein: CSARGRPGRGLYEQYF.

The chain uses TRBV13 and TRBJ2-6; TRBD1 aligns across 8 bases. J gave up 1 base and V 6 bases, and 5 bases lay outside the gene matches. This CDR3 has 16 amino acids. Germline lookup yields CDR1 PRHDT and CDR2 FYEKMQ (reference sequence). The CDR3 spells CASSLRGRSGANVLTF. As DNA, the CDR3 is TGTGCCAGCAGTCTCAGGGGGCGGTCTGGGGCCAACGTCCTGACTTTC.

V gene TRBV5-1 combines with J gene TRBJ2-7, with a possible D match to TRBD2 (7 bases). V was clipped by 8 bases and J by 4 bases, with 19 bases between them. The germline gives CDR1 SGHRS, CDR2 YFSETQ. The CDR3 contains 14 residues. The DNA of the CDR3 is TGCGCCAGGACCGGGGGGACACGAATTTACGAGCAGTACTTC. Translating gives CARTGGTRIYEQYF.

The chain links TRBV12-3 or TRBV12-4 to TRBJ1-5, with unresolved D. Trimming took 4 bases from V and 2 from J, leaving 6 bases between them. The CDR3 is 13 residues long. In DNA, the CDR3 is TGTGCCAGCAGTTCCAGGCGCAATCAGCCCCAGCATTTT. Protein: CASSSRRNQPQHF.

This chain uses TRBV11-1 with TRBJ2-2, with TRBD1 as a possible D gene (6 bases). In germline, CDR1 is SGHAT, CDR2 FQDESV (reference sequence). This CDR3 region has 15 residues. V dropped 7 bases and J dropped 1 base, with 13 bases sitting between them. The CDR3 region has the DNA TGTGCCAGCACCCCCCAGGGGTTGAACACCGGGGAGCTGTTTTTT. Translated, it gives CASTPQGLNTGELFF.

The V gene is TRBV20-1, the J gene TRBJ2-1; D ambiguous. There are 16 residues in the CDR3. Germline V gene lookup returns CDR1 DFQATT and CDR2 SNEGSKA (reference sequence). Trimming pared 3 bases from V and 0 bases from J, leaving 15 bases between. The CDR3 DNA is TGCAGTGCTAGCCTGGCCGGCCTGAGCTCCTACAATGAGCAGTTCTTC. It translates to CSASLAGLSSYNEQFF.

This clonotype was observed a handful of times. The chain is built from TRBV19 and TRBJ2-1; 9 bases agree with TRBD2. The CDR3 covers 15 residues. The junction had 12 bases not matched to a gene; V was cut back by 6 bases and J by 9 bases. CDR1 and CDR2 from the germline V gene are LNHDA and SQIVND (reference sequence). The CDR3 spells CASRPASGIYGEQFF. In nucleotides, the CDR3 is TGTGCCAGTAGACCTGCTAGCGGGATATACGGTGAGCAGTTCTTC. Full variable domain (outside the CDR3, taken from reference TRBV19 and TRBJ2-1): DGGITQSPKYLFRKEGQNVTLSCEQNLNHDAMYWYRQDPGQGLRLIYYSQIVNDFQKGDIAEGYSVSREKKESFPLTVTSAQKNPTAFYLCASRPASGIYGEQFFGPGTRLTVL.

The chain couples TRBV20-1 to TRBJ2-7, with D perhaps TRBD1 or TRBD2 (6 bases each). Germline values: CDR1 DFQATT, CDR2 SNEGSKA (reference sequence). The CDR3 contains 13 residues. Deletions cut 5 bases from V and 6 bases from J, with 17 bases between. DNA for the CDR3: TGCAGTGCTGGCGGGGCCAGGGGTACCGAGCAGTACTTC. Its translation is CSAGGARGTEQYF.

The chain recombines TRBV9 with TRBJ1-5; D is uncertain. The CDR3 sequence is 14 residues long. Looked up from germline, CDR1 is SGDLS and CDR2 is YYNGEE. V gave up 0 bases and J gave up 5 bases, with 9 bases separating them. The CDR3 DNA reads as TGTGCCAGCAGCGTAGCGGACTCCTATCAGCCCCAGCATTTT. Translated, it gives CASSVADSYQPQHF.

In its sample, this clonotype was seen a few times. The chain has TRBV7-2 and TRBJ2-1; 7 nucleotides agree with TRBD2. Germline V gene data show CDR1 as SGHTA and CDR2 as FQGNSA. The CDR3 loop spans 15 amino acids. J gave up 7 bases and V 5 bases, and 11 bases lay outside the gene matches. The chain's CDR3 is CASSLSGKGRNEQFF. The DNA for the CDR3 is TGTGCCAGCAGCCTCAGCGGGAAGGGAAGGAATGAGCAGTTCTTC.

The genes are TRBV4-3 and TRBJ2-1, with 7 bases matching TRBD1. Losses at the gene ends were 4 bases for V and 8 bases for J; bases not matched to a gene: 11. Germline loops: CDR1 LGHNA, CDR2 YSLEER. The CDR3 loop spans 15 amino acids. The CDR3 DNA sequence: TGCGCCAGCAGCCGAGACAGGGCTGTTTACGATGAGCAGTTCTTC. Translating gives CASSRDRAVYDEQFF.

This clonotype was recorded a few times. V is TRBV30 and J is TRBJ2-7, with no clear D. From germline, CDR1 is GTSNPN and CDR2 SVGIG (reference sequence). V gave up 4 bases and J gave up 0 bases, with 13 bases separating them. This CDR3 is built from 14 residues. CDR3 sequence (DNA): TGTGCCTGGACCTCTAGAGGTACCTCCTACGAGCAGTACTTC. It encodes CAWTSRGTSYEQYF.

This clonotype has a handful of counts. CDR3 amino acids: CSLIQPGLVIDEQFF. The CDR3 nucleotides read TGCAGCTTAATACAACCGGGACTAGTTATCGATGAGCAGTTCTTC. V gene TRBV29-1 combines with J gene TRBJ2-1; 8 bases are shared with TRBD2. The germline CDR1 and CDR2 sequences are SQVTM and ANQGSEA. The trim removed 8 bases at V and 8 bases at J, leaving 17 bases unmatched. The CDR3 has 15 amino acids.

This clonotype was counted a few times. This chain links TRBV6-6 with TRBJ2-1; 7 bases are shared with TRBD2. Germline trimming cut 5 bases from V and 10 bases from J; bases unmatched to any gene: 8. This CDR3 has 13 residues. CDR1 is MNHNY and CDR2 is SVGAGI in the germline V gene (reference sequence). The CDR3 spells CASSITRETEQFF. CDR3 sequence (DNA): TGTGCCAGCAGTATAACGCGGGAGACAGAGCAGTTCTTC.

This clonotype was observed a handful of times. The rearrangement joins TRBV12-3 or TRBV12-4 to TRBJ2-1; 9 nucleotides line up with TRBD2. The V and J ends lost 3 bases and 10 bases, in that order; junction bases with no gene match: 13. The CDR3 covers 16 residues. The CDR3 region is CASSFAVGGRAREQFF. CDR3 sequence (DNA): TGTGCCAGCAGTTTTGCGGTTGGCGGGAGGGCCCGAGAGCAGTTCTTC.

The chain employs TRBV20-1 and TRBJ2-2; no firm D call. Looked up from germline, CDR1 is DFQATT and CDR2 is SNEGSKA (reference sequence). The CDR3 contains 15 residues. V gave up 3 bases and J gave up 4 bases, with 15 bases separating them. The chain's CDR3 is CSARDRKQSTGELFF. For the CDR3, the DNA is TGCAGTGCTAGGGACCGAAAGCAATCCACCGGGGAGCTGTTTTTT.

In its sample, this clonotype was seen a few times. The chain recombines TRBV5-1 with TRBJ2-1, with 10 bases identical to TRBD2. The CDR3 contains 16 residues. Trimming took 4 bases from V and 3 from J; bases not matched to a gene: 7. Germline V gene sequence: CDR1 SGHRS, CDR2 YFSETQ. The CDR3 bases are TGCGCCAGCAGCCCCCGGACTAGCGGAGGCTACAATGAGCAGTTCTTC. This sequence encodes CASSPRTSGGYNEQFF.

This clonotype was observed many times. The chain combines TRBV7-9 with TRBJ2-3; no firm D call. The ends were cut back, 8 bases at V and 4 bases at J, with 16 bases in the middle. CDR1 is SEHNR and CDR2 is FQNEAQ in the germline V gene (reference sequence). The CDR3 consists of 14 residues. The CDR3 protein is CASSLGLAPDTQYF. The CDR3, as DNA: TGTGCCAGCTCCCTGGGGTTGGCCCCAGATACGCAGTATTTT.

This clonotype appeared many times. V usage is TRBV7-2 and J usage is TRBJ2-7; TRBD1 agrees at 8 bases. The germline gives CDR1 SGHTA, CDR2 FQGNSA. Trimming removed 4 bases from V and 1 base from J; junction bases left unmatched: 6. The CDR3 contains 15 residues. CDR3 DNA sequence: TGTGCCAGCAGCTCGCACGGGACAGGTTCCTACGAGCAGTACTTC. It encodes CASSSHGTGSYEQYF.